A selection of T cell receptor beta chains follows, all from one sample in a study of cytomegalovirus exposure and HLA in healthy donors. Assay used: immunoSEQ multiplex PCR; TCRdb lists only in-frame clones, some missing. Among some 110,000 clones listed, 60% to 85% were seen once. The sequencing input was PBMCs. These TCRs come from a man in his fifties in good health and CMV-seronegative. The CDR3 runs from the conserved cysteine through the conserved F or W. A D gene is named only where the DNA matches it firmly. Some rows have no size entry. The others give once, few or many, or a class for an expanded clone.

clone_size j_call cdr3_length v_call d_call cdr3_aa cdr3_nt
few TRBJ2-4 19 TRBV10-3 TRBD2 CAISESRTSGDLAKNIQYF TGTGCCATCAGTGAGTCCCGGACTAGCGGGGACCTAGCCAAAAACATTCAGTACTTC
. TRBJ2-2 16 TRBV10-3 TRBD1 CAISVGQGAGTGELFF TGTGCCATCAGCGTGGGACAGGGGGCAGGCACCGGGGAGCTGTTTTTT
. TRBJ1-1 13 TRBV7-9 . CASSSYRVTEAFF TGTGCCAGCAGCAGCTACAGGGTAACTGAAGCTTTCTTT
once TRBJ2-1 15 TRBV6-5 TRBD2 CASSYAGGPEYEQFF TGTGCCAGCAGTTACGCGGGGGGGCCTGAGTATGAGCAGTTCTTC
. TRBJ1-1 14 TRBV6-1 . CASSDESQALSAFF TGTGCCAGCAGTGATGAGAGCCAAGCTCTTTCAGCTTTCTTT
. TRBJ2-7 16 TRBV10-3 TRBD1 CAISESATGGSYEQYF TGTGCCATCAGTGAGTCTGCGACAGGGGGCTCCTACGAGCAGTACTTC
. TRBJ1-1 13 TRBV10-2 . CASSETQGTEAFF TGCGCCAGCAGTGAGACCCAGGGGACTGAAGCTTTCTTT
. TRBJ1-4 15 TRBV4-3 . CASSQDGRSNEKLFF TGCGCCAGCAGCCAAGATGGCCGGAGTAATGAAAAACTGTTTTTT
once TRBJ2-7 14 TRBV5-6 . CASSLVGGSYEQYF TGTGCCAGCAGCTTGGTAGGGGGCTCCTACGAGCAGTACTTC
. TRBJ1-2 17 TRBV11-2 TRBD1 CASSQNPGQGYSGGYTF TGTGCCAGCAGCCAGAACCCGGGACAGGGGTATAGTGGTGGCTACACCTTC
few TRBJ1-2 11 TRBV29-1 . CTCWEASGYTF TGCACTTGTTGGGAGGCTAGTGGCTACACCTTC
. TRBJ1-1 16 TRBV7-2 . CASSFNIRGRGTEAFF TGTGCCAGCAGCTTTAATATCAGGGGTAGGGGCACTGAAGCTTTCTTT
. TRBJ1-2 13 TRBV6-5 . CASSPARGYGYTF TGTGCCAGCAGTCCCGCCCGAGGCTATGGCTACACCTTC
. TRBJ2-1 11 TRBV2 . CASNPGNEQFF TGTGCCAGCAATCCGGGAAATGAGCAGTTCTTC
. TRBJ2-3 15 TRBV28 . CAAPRERDSTDTQYF TGTGCAGCCCCGAGGGAAAGAGATAGCACAGATACGCAGTATTTT
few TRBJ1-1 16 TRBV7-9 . CASSFGPRGGNTEAFF TGTGCCAGCAGCTTTGGCCCCAGGGGCGGGAACACTGAAGCTTTCTTT
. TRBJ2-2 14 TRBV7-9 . CASSSTLNTGELFF TGTGCCAGCAGCTCAACTTTGAACACCGGGGAGCTGTTTTTT
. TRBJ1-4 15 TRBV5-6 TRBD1 CASSGRGQGIEKLFF TGTGCCAGCAGCGGCCGCGGACAGGGAATAGAAAAACTGTTTTTT
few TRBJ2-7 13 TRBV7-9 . CASSSWGLYEQYF TGTGCCAGCAGCTCATGGGGCCTATACGAGCAGTACTTC
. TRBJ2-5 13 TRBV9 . CASSVGLQETQYF TGTGCCAGCAGCGTGGGCCTGCAAGAGACCCAGTACTTC
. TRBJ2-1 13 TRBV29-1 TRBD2 CSVVVGGYNEQFF TGCAGCGTTGTAGTCGGGGGGTACAATGAGCAGTTCTTC
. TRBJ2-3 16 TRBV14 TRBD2 CASSQTTGGSTDTQYF TGTGCCAGCAGCCAAACGACGGGGGGTAGCACAGATACGCAGTATTTT
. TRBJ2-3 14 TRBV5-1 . CASSLERGTDTQYF TGCGCCAGCAGCTTGGAGCGGGGCACAGATACGCAGTATTTT
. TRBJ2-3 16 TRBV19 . CASREGSDRRSDTQYF TGTGCCAGTCGGGAAGGCTCGGACAGACGGTCAGATACGCAGTATTTT
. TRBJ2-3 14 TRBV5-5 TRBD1 CASSLDRGRDTQYF TGTGCCAGCAGCTTGGACAGGGGGAGAGATACGCAGTATTTT
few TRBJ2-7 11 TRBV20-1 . CSASSRGEQYF TGCAGTGCTAGTTCTCGAGGCGAGCAGTACTTC
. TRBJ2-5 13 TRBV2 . CASSVRTEETQYF TGTGCCAGCAGTGTTCGTACTGAAGAGACCCAGTACTTC
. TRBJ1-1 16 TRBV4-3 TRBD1 CASSQYGQGPGTEAFF TGCGCCAGCAGCCAATACGGACAGGGGCCGGGTACTGAAGCTTTCTTT
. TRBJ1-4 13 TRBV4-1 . CASSQDPREKLFF TGCGCCAGCAGCCAAGATCCGAGGGAAAAACTGTTTTTT
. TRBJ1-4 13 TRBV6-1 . CASKTGDNEKLFF TGTGCCAGTAAGACAGGAGATAATGAAAAACTGTTTTTT
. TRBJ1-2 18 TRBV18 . CASSPITGSGKANYGYTF TGTGCCAGCTCACCCATCACAGGGAGCGGCAAAGCTAACTATGGCTACACCTTC
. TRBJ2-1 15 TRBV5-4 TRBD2 CASSLELAGYNEQFF TGTGCCAGCAGCTTGGAGTTAGCGGGGTACAATGAGCAGTTCTTC